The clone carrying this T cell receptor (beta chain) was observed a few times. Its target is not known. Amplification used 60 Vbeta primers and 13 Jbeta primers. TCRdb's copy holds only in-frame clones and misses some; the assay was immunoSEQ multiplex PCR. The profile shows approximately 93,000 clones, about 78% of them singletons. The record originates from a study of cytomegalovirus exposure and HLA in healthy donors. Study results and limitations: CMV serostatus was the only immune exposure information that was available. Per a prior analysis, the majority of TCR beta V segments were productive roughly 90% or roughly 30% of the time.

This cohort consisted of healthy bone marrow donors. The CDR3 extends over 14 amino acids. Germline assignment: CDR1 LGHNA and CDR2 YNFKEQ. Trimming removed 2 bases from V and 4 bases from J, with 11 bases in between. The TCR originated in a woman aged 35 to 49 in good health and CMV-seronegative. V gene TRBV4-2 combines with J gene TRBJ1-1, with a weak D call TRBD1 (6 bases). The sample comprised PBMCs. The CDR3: CASSQPGGATEAFF. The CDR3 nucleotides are TGTGCCAGCAGCCAACCGGGGGGGGCCACTGAAGCTTTCTTT.